A selection of T cell receptor beta chains follows, all from one sample in a study of blood T cell repertoires in COVID-19. The protocol was immunoSEQ multiplex PCR, while the TCRdb copy is restricted to in-frame clones and leaves out a portion. Among 150,000 or so clones, about 80% were seen once, and the ten largest hold roughly 1.4%. The sample was peripheral blood. All receptors derive from a human donor in a cohort sampled during active COVID-19. The conserved cysteine and the conserved F or W are not part of the CDR3 here. A D gene is named only where the DNA matches it firmly.

v_gene: TRBV3-1/TRBV3-2; d_gene: -; j_gene: TRBJ1-2; CDR3aa: ASSVGSLYGYT
v_gene: TRBV30; d_gene: -; j_gene: TRBJ1-5; CDR3aa: AWSPNTGNQPQH
v_gene: TRBV19; d_gene: -; j_gene: TRBJ2-5; CDR3aa: ASSPSEYQETQY
v_gene: TRBV2; d_gene: -; j_gene: TRBJ1-6; CDR3aa: ASSEGYIGSPLH
v_gene: TRBV10-3; d_gene: TRBD1; j_gene: TRBJ2-7; CDR3aa: AISGDRRYEQY
v_gene: TRBV27; d_gene: -; j_gene: TRBJ2-7; CDR3aa: ASSLGGGFSYEQY
v_gene: TRBV18; d_gene: -; j_gene: TRBJ1-3; CDR3aa: ASSPGTRNTIY
v_gene: TRBV6-5; d_gene: -; j_gene: TRBJ1-1; CDR3aa: ASSYQARSNTEAF
v_gene: TRBV30; d_gene: TRBD1; j_gene: TRBJ2-1; CDR3aa: AWSVHRDRGWISYNEQF
v_gene: TRBV25-1; d_gene: TRBD2; j_gene: TRBJ2-5; CDR3aa: ASSPSGQETQY
v_gene: TRBV28; d_gene: -; j_gene: TRBJ2-4; CDR3aa: ASSLAGNENIQY
v_gene: TRBV7-9; d_gene: -; j_gene: TRBJ1-2; CDR3aa: ASSWGGSDYGYT
v_gene: TRBV9; d_gene: TRBD1; j_gene: TRBJ2-5; CDR3aa: ASSADRGGTGTQY
v_gene: TRBV2; d_gene: -; j_gene: TRBJ2-7; CDR3aa: ASSEGSVPPEQY
v_gene: TRBV7-3; d_gene: -; j_gene: TRBJ2-2; CDR3aa: ASSSDWGGELF
v_gene: TRBV25-1; d_gene: -; j_gene: TRBJ1-2; CDR3aa: ASSRGPDLWGYT
v_gene: TRBV5-1; d_gene: TRBD2; j_gene: TRBJ2-1; CDR3aa: ASSLREGPPNEQF
v_gene: TRBV6-1; d_gene: -; j_gene: TRBJ1-6; CDR3aa: ASSELGGAARSPLH
v_gene: TRBV11-1; d_gene: -; j_gene: TRBJ2-3; CDR3aa: ASSLARDGSEDTQY
v_gene: TRBV27; d_gene: TRBD1; j_gene: TRBJ1-1; CDR3aa: ASSVRDRVVPNTEAF
v_gene: TRBV5-8; d_gene: TRBD1; j_gene: TRBJ1-2; CDR3aa: ASSLAGQGVTYYGYT
v_gene: TRBV11-1; d_gene: TRBD2; j_gene: TRBJ2-5; CDR3aa: ASSSGLAGGQETQY
v_gene: TRBV9; d_gene: -; j_gene: TRBJ1-1; CDR3aa: ASSVAPDTEAF
v_gene: TRBV29-1; d_gene: -; j_gene: TRBJ2-2; CDR3aa: SIPGHFTGELF
v_gene: TRBV11-2; d_gene: -; j_gene: TRBJ2-5; CDR3aa: ASSLVRGKETQY
v_gene: TRBV4-1; d_gene: -; j_gene: TRBJ2-7; CDR3aa: ASSQGLLYEQY
v_gene: TRBV2; d_gene: -; j_gene: TRBJ2-1; CDR3aa: ASCLLDEQF
v_gene: TRBV13; d_gene: TRBD1; j_gene: TRBJ2-1; CDR3aa: ASSSRGRANNEQF
v_gene: TRBV3-1/TRBV3-2; d_gene: -; j_gene: TRBJ2-2; CDR3aa: ASSRQVITGELF
v_gene: TRBV7-9; d_gene: -; j_gene: TRBJ2-2; CDR3aa: ASSLDSINTGELF
v_gene: TRBV19; d_gene: -; j_gene: TRBJ2-6; CDR3aa: ASSMSSGANVLT
v_gene: TRBV4-2; d_gene: TRBD2; j_gene: TRBJ2-3; CDR3aa: ASSRTSGTDTQY
v_gene: TRBV28; d_gene: TRBD1; j_gene: TRBJ1-5; CDR3aa: ASSVGGQDNQPQH
v_gene: TRBV15; d_gene: TRBD2; j_gene: TRBJ2-3; CDR3aa: ATSRGLASDTQY
v_gene: TRBV11-3; d_gene: -; j_gene: TRBJ2-2; CDR3aa: ASSLEATGELF
v_gene: TRBV11-1; d_gene: TRBD1; j_gene: TRBJ1-6; CDR3aa: ASSIRQGANSPLH
v_gene: TRBV18; d_gene: -; j_gene: TRBJ1-3; CDR3aa: ASSPERTALGNTIY
v_gene: TRBV30; d_gene: -; j_gene: TRBJ1-2; CDR3aa: AWSPGRHGGYT
v_gene: TRBV19; d_gene: TRBD2; j_gene: TRBJ2-3; CDR3aa: ASSALAAPNTDTQY
v_gene: TRBV5-8; d_gene: -; j_gene: TRBJ2-1; CDR3aa: ASSLKRRGEQF
v_gene: TRBV12-3/TRBV12-4; d_gene: TRBD2; j_gene: TRBJ2-7; CDR3aa: ASSFPGGIEQY
v_gene: TRBV5-8; d_gene: -; j_gene: TRBJ2-2; CDR3aa: ASSLALGQRNTGELF
v_gene: TRBV6-1; d_gene: -; j_gene: TRBJ2-7; CDR3aa: ASSDFRDNGSYEQY
v_gene: TRBV27; d_gene: -; j_gene: TRBJ1-6; CDR3aa: ASKLSGRPNSPLH
v_gene: TRBV3-1/TRBV3-2; d_gene: -; j_gene: TRBJ1-2; CDR3aa: ASSFLEGTNYGYT